A single sample gave rise to the 27 T cell receptor beta chains below, sequenced in a study of STAT5B mutations in CD4+ large granular lymphocyte leukemia. This table comes from immunoSEQ multiplex PCR, and its TCRdb copy is limited to in-frame clones, with some not included. The data contain about 40,000 clones, roughly 79% of them seen just once; the ten biggest clones take up about 3.8%. Sequenced input: CD4+ T cells from blood buffy coats. These receptors all stem from a human donor in good health.

The chain carries TRBV19 and TRBJ1-2; 7 nucleotides match TRBD1. This CDR3 is 15 amino acids long. Looked up from germline, CDR1 is LNHDA and CDR2 is SQIVND (reference sequence). The J segment lost 1 base and the V segment lost 7 bases, leaving 9 bases of the junction unmatched. CDR3 loop: CASNAGQANNYGYTF. CDR3 in DNA: TGTGCCAGTAATGCCGGACAGGCGAATAACTATGGCTACACCTTC.

The chain employs TRBV25-1 and TRBJ2-1; D unclear. This CDR3 spans 12 amino acids. Trimming took 4 bases from V and 5 from J, leaving 6 bases between them. Per germline, CDR1 MGHDK and CDR2 SYGVNS. The CDR3 sequence: CASSVRNNEQFF. CDR3 nucleotides: TGTGCCAGCAGTGTGCGGAACAATGAGCAGTTCTTC.

DNA for the CDR3: TGTGCCTGGAGTGCCGGGACAACAAGCAAGGCTAATGAAAAACTGTTTTTT. Translation gives CAWSAGTTSKANEKLFF. The chain carries TRBV30 and TRBJ1-4; possible D gene TRBD1, 6 bases. Germline V gives CDR1 GTSNPN, CDR2 SVGIG (reference sequence). The CDR3 is 17 residues long. V was trimmed by 1 base and J by 3 bases, leaving 18 bases between them.

This chain connects TRBV5-1 to TRBJ2-6; perhaps D is TRBD1 or TRBD2 (5 bases each). Trimming removed 2 bases at V and 2 bases at J, with 17 bases between. The CDR3 sequence is 18 residues long. CDR1 is SGHRS, CDR2 YFSETQ, per germline. This CDR3 reads CASSFTGTPVAGANVLTF. The CDR3 DNA reads as TGCGCCAGCAGCTTTACCGGGACGCCGGTCGCTGGGGCCAACGTCCTGACTTTC.

The sample holds one count of this clone. This chain joins TRBV4-3 and TRBJ1-2, with D tentatively TRBD1 (5 bases). The CDR3 length is 14 residues. Per the germline V gene, CDR1 is LGHNA and CDR2 is YSLEER. Trimming cost V 0 bases and J 7 bases, with 12 bases left between them. CDR3 residues: CASSQDQGLLGYTF. The CDR3 bases are TGCGCCAGCAGCCAAGACCAGGGACTTCTTGGCTACACCTTC.

The J gene is TRBJ2-7, the V gene TRBV9; TRBD2 aligns across 12 bases. The CDR3 loop spans 16 amino acids. CDR1 and CDR2 (germline): SGDLS, YYNGEE. Trimming at V came to 2 bases and at J to 6 bases, leaving 9 bases not matched to a gene. CDR3 DNA sequence: TGTGCCAGCAGCGTTGGTCTAGCGGGAGGGCTTCGCGAGCAGTACTTC. Translation gives CASSVGLAGGLREQYF.

V usage is TRBV6-1 and J usage is TRBJ2-2; 9 nucleotides agree with TRBD1. Trimming took 6 bases from V and 9 from J; bases not matched to a gene: 5. The germline CDR1 and CDR2 sequences are MNHNS and SASEGT. CDR3 length: 13 amino acids. The CDR3: CASRDRGIRELFF. CDR3 bases: TGTGCCAGCAGGGACAGGGGAATCAGGGAGCTGTTTTTT.

CDR3: CASTWAGSDTGELFF. CDR3 nucleotides: TGTGCCAGTACTTGGGCGGGGTCGGACACCGGGGAGCTGTTTTTT. The rearrangement joins TRBV19 to TRBJ2-2; tentatively, D is TRBD2 (6 bases). V was pared by 7 bases and J by 3 bases, with 15 bases between. Per the germline V gene, CDR1 is LNHDA and CDR2 is SQIVND (reference sequence). CDR3 length: 15 amino acids.

The rearrangement links TRBV5-1 to TRBJ2-7; D possibly corresponds to TRBD1 (5 bases). Trimming pared 5 bases from V and 3 bases from J, leaving 12 bases between. Germline assignment: CDR1 SGHRS and CDR2 YFSETQ. The CDR3 has 13 amino acids. CDR3 in amino acids: CASRFQGGYEQYF. The CDR3 DNA reads as TGCGCCAGCAGGTTCCAGGGCGGCTACGAGCAGTACTTC.

V and J are TRBV16 and TRBJ1-5; 7 bases align to TRBD1. V lost 0 bases and J lost 1; bases outside the gene matches: 6. CDR3 length: 17 amino acids. CDR1 and CDR2 (germline): KGHSY, FQNENV. CDR3 loop: CASSQSVRGISNQPQHF. The CDR3 bases are TGTGCCAGCAGCCAATCGGTCAGGGGGATCAGCAATCAGCCCCAGCATTTT.

The chain combines TRBV29-1 with TRBJ1-5; TRBD1 might be the D (5 bases). Trimming left V 4 bases short and J 1 base short, with 8 bases between. Germline-derived CDR1 and CDR2 are SQVTM and ANQGSEA. The CDR3 sequence is 13 residues long. CDR3 amino acids: CSVGWGSNQPQHF. The CDR3, as DNA: TGCAGCGTTGGATGGGGGAGCAATCAGCCCCAGCATTTT.

V usage is TRBV7-9 and J usage is TRBJ2-2; tentatively, D is TRBD1 or TRBD2 (5 bases each). Trimming removed 5 bases at V and 3 bases at J, with 13 bases between. CDR1 is SEHNR and CDR2 is FQNEAQ in the germline V gene (reference sequence). This CDR3 is built from 15 residues. The CDR3 DNA is TGTGCCAGCAGCCCGGGGCGAGGGGACACCGGGGAGCTGTTTTTT. As protein: CASSPGRGDTGELFF.

The rearrangement joins TRBV5-6 to TRBJ2-5; D remains ambiguous. Trimming removed 2 bases at V and 0 bases at J, with 11 bases between. The CDR3 runs to 15 residues. Germline loops: CDR1 SGHDT, CDR2 YYEEEE. CDR3 DNA: TGTGCCAGCAGCTTCATGGCAGTGTACCAAGAGACCCAGTACTTC. Translation: CASSFMAVYQETQYF.

The chain uses TRBV27 and TRBJ2-7, with 8 bases matching TRBD1. V shed 8 bases and J 2 bases; nucleotides not matched to a gene: 11. CDR3 size: 15 residues. Germline values: CDR1 MNHEY, CDR2 SMNVEV (reference sequence). The CDR3, as DNA: TGTGCCAGCCACAGTACCGGGACAGGACCCTACGAGCAGTACTTC. This sequence encodes CASHSTGTGPYEQYF.

This clone was seen a handful of times. The V and J genes are TRBV11-3 and TRBJ1-2, with 7 bases aligning to TRBD1. The CDR3 is 13 amino acids. With V trimmed by 3 bases and J by 8 bases, 6 bases remained unmatched. CDR1 and CDR2 (germline): SGHNT, YENEEA. The CDR3 region is CASSFGGGGGYTF. The CDR3 nucleotides read TGTGCCAGCAGCTTCGGGGGAGGGGGCGGCTACACCTTC.

This chain joins TRBV6-5 and TRBJ1-3, with unresolved D. The CDR3 contains 13 residues. The germline V gene has CDR1 MNHEY and CDR2 SVGAGI. Trimming stripped 6 bases from V and 0 bases from J, with 6 bases between. The CDR3 nucleotides are TGTGCCAGCAGCTCAAGCTCTGGAAACACCATATATTTT. Translation gives CASSSSSGNTIYF.

The genes are TRBV6-6 and TRBJ2-5; 7 bases map to TRBD1. V dropped 6 bases and J dropped 4; count of bases not matched to a gene: 2. There are 12 residues in the CDR3. The germline V gene has CDR1 MNHNY and CDR2 SVGAGI (reference sequence). CDR3 residues: CASSRQGETQYF. The CDR3 nucleotides read TGTGCCAGCAGCAGACAGGGAGAGACCCAGTACTTC.

This sequence joins TRBV5-1 and TRBJ1-3, with no clear D. Trimming stripped 0 bases from V and 2 bases from J, with 12 bases between. The CDR3 runs 16 residues. CDR1 is SGHRS, CDR2 YFSETQ, per germline. CDR3 in amino acids: CASSLAGVYAGNTIYF. DNA of the CDR3: TGCGCCAGCAGCTTGGCCGGGGTGTACGCTGGAAACACCATATATTTT.

This clone was observed once. The chain carries TRBV28 and TRBJ2-1; TRBD2 might be the D (5 bases). The CDR3 has 12 residues. V lost 1 base and J lost 9, with 7 bases in between. Germline CDR1 and CDR2: MDHEN and SYDVKM. The CDR3 loop is CASSLYGGEQFF. The CDR3 bases are TGTGCCAGCAGTTTATATGGAGGTGAGCAGTTCTTC.

This sequence joins TRBV6-1 and TRBJ1-5; D possibly corresponds to TRBD1 (6 bases). The CDR3 runs 14 residues. CDR1 and CDR2 (germline): MNHNS, SASEGT. V was trimmed by 0 bases and J by 5 bases, leaving 8 bases between them. CDR3 DNA sequence: TGTGCCAGCAGTGAAGCGGGGGCTGATCAGCCCCAGCATTTT. Its translation: CASSEAGADQPQHF.

The rearrangement joins TRBV28 to TRBJ2-7; D might be TRBD1 (5 bases). The germline CDR1 and CDR2 sequences are MDHEN and SYDVKM. Trimming removed 2 bases at V and 2 bases at J, with 13 bases between. The CDR3 has 15 amino acids. The CDR3 here is CASSLASGQAYEQYF. DNA of the CDR3: TGTGCCAGCAGTTTAGCGTCAGGGCAGGCCTACGAGCAGTACTTC.

This clone has just a few counts. The chain links TRBV19 to TRBJ1-2; possible D gene TRBD1, 6 bases. Germline V lookup: CDR1 LNHDA, CDR2 SQIVND (reference sequence). The V and J ends lost 2 bases and 0 bases respectively, with 10 bases between them. The CDR3 has 15 amino acids. In DNA form, the CDR3 reads TGTGCCAGTAGTATAATGACAGGAACTAACTATGGCTACACCTTC. It specifies CASSIMTGTNYGYTF.

This sequence joins TRBV7-2 and TRBJ2-7; D is unclear. The ends were cut back, 5 bases at V and 7 bases at J, with 15 bases in the middle. CDR1 is SGHTA and CDR2 is FQGNSA in the germline V gene. CDR3 length: 13 amino acids. The CDR3 region is CASSMDVLGEQYF. Here the CDR3 DNA reads TGTGCCAGCAGCATGGACGTCCTTGGGGAGCAGTACTTC.

The chain employs TRBV29-1 and TRBJ2-1, with 9 bases identical to TRBD2. The germline gives CDR1 SQVTM, CDR2 ANQGSEA. The CDR3 covers 14 residues. V was clipped by 1 base and J by 8 bases; unmatched bases: 6. The CDR3 is CSVEGLAGRDEQFF. The CDR3 bases are TGCAGCGTTGAAGGGCTAGCGGGAAGGGATGAGCAGTTCTTC.

The chain is built from TRBV6-6 and TRBJ1-2; 7 bases agree with TRBD1. Germline assignment: CDR1 MNHNY and CDR2 SVGAGI (reference sequence). The J segment lost 2 bases and the V segment lost 6 bases, leaving 0 bases of the junction unmatched. The CDR3 is 12 amino acids. CDR3 amino acids: CASRTGNYGYTF. In DNA form, the CDR3 reads TGTGCCAGCAGGACAGGGAACTATGGCTACACCTTC.

This clone has more than one count but fewer than ten. The chain uses TRBV27 and TRBJ1-6; TRBD1 might be the D (6 bases). Germline V gene data show CDR1 as MNHEY and CDR2 as SMNVEV (reference sequence). The CDR3 is 15 amino acids. V was clipped by 6 bases and J by 6 bases, with 15 bases between them. The DNA of the CDR3 is TGTGCCAGCAGACCCGGGACAATCTCTAATTCACCCCTCCACTTT. Translation gives CASRPGTISNSPLHF.

Only one count was recorded for this clone. V gene TRBV5-5 combines with J gene TRBJ1-2, with unresolved D. The CDR3 has 15 residues. Trimming removed 0 bases at V and 1 base at J, with 10 bases between. Germline CDR1 reads SGHKS; CDR2 reads YYEKEE (reference sequence). In DNA form, the CDR3 reads TGTGCCAGCAGCTTGGCCCTGAGAGATAACTATGGCTACACCTTC. Translating gives CASSLALRDNYGYTF.